The 24 T cell receptor beta chains in this list originate from one sample, sequenced in a study of shared clonotypes between healthy human individuals. The assay was immunoSEQ multiplex PCR, and TCRdb's table has in-frame clones only and misses some. The sample has about 1.4 million clones; 96% are singletons. The sequenced sample consisted of naive CD4+ T cells sorted from blood. The subset denotes: CD45RA+ positively selected. The receptors derive from a man aged 25-45 years in good health.

The chain joins TRBV5-4 to TRBJ2-2; tentative D call: TRBD2 (6 bases). Germline V lookup: CDR1 SGHNT, CDR2 YYREEE (reference sequence). The V gene lost 5 bases and the J gene lost 5 bases, with 16 bases spanning the gap. This CDR3 has 15 amino acids. Here the CDR3 reads CASSTPGVGTGELFF. The DNA for the CDR3 is TGTGCCAGCAGTACCCCGGGAGTTGGGACCGGGGAGCTGTTTTTT.

This chain uses TRBV29-1 with TRBJ2-3, with D unclear. The CDR3 is 9 amino acids. CDR1 and CDR2 (germline): SQVTM, ANQGSEA. Trimming shortened V by 7 bases and J by 2 bases, and 1 base separated the two germline ends. The CDR3 nucleotides read TGCAGCGACACAGATACGCAGTATTTT. Amino acid sequence: CSDTDTQYF.

The gene calls are TRBV18 and TRBJ1-2, with a weak D call TRBD1 (5 bases). Germline lookup yields CDR1 KGHSH and CDR2 LQKENI. V lost 0 bases and J lost 12, with 11 bases in between. The CDR3 has 12 residues. In DNA, the CDR3 is TGTGCCAGCTCACCACCGGGAGGAGGGGACACCTTC. This encodes CASSPPGGGDTF.

This rearrangement joins TRBV29-1 to TRBJ2-7; 8 bases line up with TRBD1. The ends lost 4 bases at V and 4 bases at J; junction bases unmatched: 9. Germline loops: CDR1 SQVTM, CDR2 ANQGSEA. This CDR3 contains 14 residues. The DNA of the CDR3 is TGCAGCGTTGTGTGGTCACAGGGGGTGTACGAGCAGTACTTC. Translating it yields CSVVWSQGVYEQYF.

The CDR3 here is CASSLVGTEYNEQFF. The CDR3 DNA follows: TGTGCCAGCAGCTTAGTCGGAACTGAGTACAATGAGCAGTTCTTC. The V gene is TRBV7-8, the J gene TRBJ2-1; D gene uncertain. The CDR3 has 15 amino acids. V was clipped by 1 base and J by 4 bases, with 11 bases between them. From germline, CDR1 is SGHVS and CDR2 FQNEAQ.

The CDR3 sequence is CSATTANYGYTF. The CDR3 DNA sequence: TGCAGCGCCACGACAGCTAACTATGGCTACACCTTC. The rearrangement joins TRBV29-1 to TRBJ1-2; D is perhaps TRBD1 (5 bases). Trimming pared 7 bases from V and 0 bases from J, leaving 9 bases between. CDR1 is SQVTM, CDR2 ANQGSEA, per germline. This CDR3 has 12 residues.

The rearrangement uses TRBV30 and TRBJ2-7; a weak D match, TRBD2 (5 bases). CDR1 GTSNPN and CDR2 SVGIG come from the germline V gene (reference sequence). V was pared by 7 bases and J by 3 bases, with 16 bases between. The CDR3 contains 13 residues. Here the CDR3 DNA reads TGTGCCTCGACAAAGGAGGTTGACTACGAGCAGTACTTC. It yields the protein CASTKEVDYEQYF.

The chain employs TRBV29-1 and TRBJ2-4, with 8 bases fitting TRBD1. From germline, CDR1 is SQVTM and CDR2 ANQGSEA. Trimming cost V 6 bases and J 6 bases; bases outside gene matches: 4. CDR3 length: 12 amino acids. CDR3 DNA: TGCAGCGTGGGTGGGACAGGAAACATTCAGTACTTC. This codes for CSVGGTGNIQYF.

The rearrangement uses TRBV28 and TRBJ2-2; D gene uncertain. CDR1 is MDHEN, CDR2 SYDVKM, per germline. V was shortened by 3 bases and J by 3 bases, with 11 bases between the two germline ends. This CDR3 has 15 residues. As DNA, the CDR3 is TGTGCCAGCAGTTTCGAAGGGCTGGACACCGGGGAGCTGTTTTTT. It codes for CASSFEGLDTGELFF.

Points on this clone: The same CDR3 also results from other DNA sequences found in this sample. V usage is TRBV6-5 and J usage is TRBJ1-4; D gene uncertain. Between the trimmed V and J ends, which lost 1 base and 8 bases, there was a span of 5 bases. CDR3 length equals 12 residues. The germline gives CDR1 MNHEY, CDR2 SVGAGI. The CDR3 is CASSYLGEKLFF. CDR3 bases: TGTGCCAGCAGTTACTTAGGCGAAAAACTGTTTTTT.

The chain carries TRBV12-5 and TRBJ2-6; D is undetermined. The CDR3 runs to 17 residues. From germline, CDR1 is LGHNT and CDR2 FRNRAP. Trimming shortened V by 1 base and J by 0 bases, and 10 bases separated the two germline ends. The CDR3 is CASGLDPSGSGANVLTF. Written as DNA, the CDR3 is TGTGCTAGTGGTTTGGACCCCTCGGGCTCTGGGGCCAACGTCCTGACTTTC.

The chain uses TRBV6-1 and TRBJ2-1; D gene unclear. Trimming left V 8 bases short and J 2 bases short, with 4 bases between. CDR1 and CDR2 from the germline V gene are MNHNS and SASEGT. The CDR3 sequence is 11 residues long. CDR3 sequence reads: CASAPYNEQFF. The CDR3 nucleotides read TGTGCCAGCGCCCCCTACAATGAGCAGTTCTTC.

The table lists this clone with a count of one. The chain uses TRBV11-2 and TRBJ2-7; TRBD2 aligns across 7 bases. V dropped 1 base and J dropped 1; count of bases not matched to a gene: 7. Germline values: CDR1 SGHAT, CDR2 FQNNGV. The CDR3 runs to 16 residues. The CDR3 DNA reads as TGTGCCAGCAGCTTAGGGGCGGGAGTGTCTTCCTACGAGCAGTACTTC. This codes for CASSLGAGVSSYEQYF.

The chain links TRBV7-2 to TRBJ2-7, with 11 bases matching TRBD1. The CDR3 spans 19 residues. Germline V gene data show CDR1 as SGHTA and CDR2 as FQGNSA. Trimming cost V 1 base and J 1 base; bases outside gene matches: 12. This CDR3 is CASSLVWTGGGRGSYEQYF. CDR3 DNA: TGTGCCAGCAGCTTAGTATGGACAGGGGGCGGGAGGGGGTCCTACGAGCAGTACTTC.

CDR3 amino acids: CARNKYRSTGELFF. The CDR3 DNA is TGTGCCAGAAATAAATATAGGTCTACCGGGGAGCTGTTTTTT. The chain combines TRBV5-3 with TRBJ2-2; D gene unclear. TRBV5-3 qualifies as an ORF whose function is uncertain. The CDR3 totals 14 residues. V lost 6 bases and J lost 5, with 14 bases in between.

The chain recombines TRBV5-4 with TRBJ2-7; 7 positions match TRBD1. The V segment lost 9 bases and the J segment 4 bases; nucleotides outside the gene matches: 4. The CDR3 has 11 amino acids. The V gene's germline CDR1 is SGHNT and CDR2 YYREEE (reference sequence). The CDR3 nucleotides read TGTGCCACACACAGGGGATACGAGCAGTACTTC. This encodes CATHRGYEQYF.

The chain is built from TRBV7-9 and TRBJ2-4, with D hard to call. CDR1 is SEHNR, CDR2 FQNEAQ, per germline (reference sequence). The CDR3 runs 13 residues. Between the trimmed V and J ends, which lost 7 bases and 5 bases, there was a span of 12 bases. The CDR3 nucleotides read TGTGCCAGCAATACCCAGTGGGAAAACATTCAGTACTTC. Residues: CASNTQWENIQYF.

The chain recombines TRBV18 with TRBJ2-5; D not resolved. CDR1 and CDR2 (germline): KGHSH, LQKENI. The CDR3 runs to 15 residues. V was pared by 0 bases and J by 3 bases, with 11 bases between. The CDR3 is CASSPPEGLKETQYF. The CDR3 DNA reads TGTGCCAGCTCACCACCGGAAGGGCTCAAAGAGACCCAGTACTTC.

The chain links TRBV5-1 to TRBJ2-3; D unresolved. CDR3 length: 16 amino acids. Between the trimmed V and J ends, which lost 0 bases and 0 bases, there was a span of 11 bases. Germline V gives CDR1 SGHRS, CDR2 YFSETQ. The CDR3 DNA reads TGCGCCAGCAGCTTGGGGCTCTCAGCAAGCACAGATACGCAGTATTTT. It specifies CASSLGLSASTDTQYF.

The V gene is TRBV29-1, the J gene TRBJ1-3; D ambiguous. CDR1 SQVTM and CDR2 ANQGSEA come from the germline V gene. The CDR3 loop spans 12 amino acids. Trimming left V 4 bases short and J 2 bases short, with 6 bases between. The CDR3 here is CSVGAAGNTIYF. The CDR3, as DNA: TGCAGCGTTGGGGCAGCTGGAAACACCATATATTTT.

This chain connects TRBV28 to TRBJ2-3; D remains unclear. This CDR3 region has 12 residues. The V end was cut by 7 bases, the J end by 2 bases, with 7 bases between. Germline CDR1 MDHEN, CDR2 SYDVKM. This chain's CDR3 is CASNRATDTQYF. The CDR3, as DNA: TGTGCCAGCAATCGGGCCACAGATACGCAGTATTTT.

The gene calls are TRBV5-1 and TRBJ2-1; D ambiguous. Germline loops: CDR1 SGHRS, CDR2 YFSETQ. With 0 bases removed from V and 3 bases from J, the gap between germline ends came to 10 bases. The CDR3 sequence is 15 residues long. CDR3 coding DNA: TGCGCCAGCAGCTTGGCCGACAAGTACTACAATGAGCAGTTCTTC. Amino acid sequence: CASSLADKYYNEQFF.

The chain combines TRBV5-1 with TRBJ2-2, with 7 bases that match TRBD2. The CDR3 is 17 amino acids. V lost 6 bases, J lost 0 bases, and 11 bases stayed unmatched. Germline V gene lookup returns CDR1 SGHRS and CDR2 YFSETQ. The CDR3 protein is CASNYGEGLSNTGELFF. CDR3 nucleotide sequence: TGCGCCAGCAACTACGGGGAGGGACTTTCGAACACCGGGGAGCTGTTTTTT.

This rearrangement joins TRBV29-1 to TRBJ2-7; 8 bases match TRBD1. Germline CDR1 is SQVTM and CDR2 is ANQGSEA. The length of the CDR3 is 15 residues. The V gene end was trimmed by 4 bases and the J gene end by 3 bases; junction bases not matched to a gene: 11. The CDR3 sequence: CSVGRTGRVYYEQYF. Here the CDR3 DNA reads TGCAGCGTTGGAAGGACAGGGAGAGTTTACTACGAGCAGTACTTC.